Following are 3 T cell receptor beta chains from one sample sequenced in a study of radiation and T cells in renal cell carcinoma (dated by TCRdb to 2019 to 2021). In the paper's terms, the time point label means: blood 4 weeks post-SBRT, at nephrectomy. This sample's treatment or condition label indicates: 15 Gy SBRT to primary tumor, nephrectomy 4 weeks later. Libraries were prepared through the immunoSEQ multiplex PCR assay. What TCRdb holds here is the immuneACCESS table cut down to in-frame rearrangements. Part of the clones is not present; checked against another copy, under half of the missing clones reflect an unresolved V gene, and the others are unexplained. The sample includes roughly 170,000 clones, with roughly nine tenths observed a single time. The ten top clones hold about 11% of the sample. The sample in question was blood, obtained from a patient whose treatment included radiotherapy and nephrectomy. The source of these receptors is a woman in her forties or fifties with renal cell carcinoma.

This rearrangement joins TRBV5-8 to TRBJ2-7; maybe TRBD2 (6 bases). Trimming took 4 bases from V and 2 from J, leaving 10 bases between them. The V gene's germline CDR1 is SGHTS and CDR2 YDEGEE. The CDR3 has 13 amino acids. CDR3 region: CASSPGGPYEQYF. In DNA, the CDR3 is TGTGCCAGCAGCCCCGGGGGTCCCTACGAGCAGTACTTC.

V usage is TRBV19 and J usage is TRBJ2-5; D perhaps matches TRBD1 (6 bases). The ends were cut back, 1 base at V and 2 bases at J, with 11 bases in the middle. The V gene's germline CDR1 is LNHDA and CDR2 SQIVND (reference sequence). This CDR3 is built from 15 residues. For the CDR3, the DNA is TGTGCCAGTAGTATAGGGGAAGGGGGACAAGAGACCCAGTACTTC. It encodes CASSIGEGGQETQYF. The full variable domain, with the rest looked up from reference TRBV19 and TRBJ2-5, is DGGITQSPKYLFRKEGQNVTLSCEQNLNHDAMYWYRQDPGQGLRLIYYSQIVNDFQKGDIAEGYSVSREKKESFPLTVTSAQKNPTAFYLCASSIGEGGQETQYFGPGTRLLVL.

The rearrangement uses TRBV6-1 and TRBJ1-4; TRBD1 aligns across 10 bases. The CDR3 spans 15 residues. V dropped 1 base and J dropped 7; count of bases not matched to a gene: 3. The germline gives CDR1 MNHNS, CDR2 SASEGT. The CDR3 region has the DNA TGTGCCAGCAGTGAAGTTGGGACAGGGGTTGAAAAACTGTTTTTT. This translates into CASSEVGTGVEKLFF.